The clone carrying this T cell receptor beta chain was counted a few times. The sample originates from a study of blood T cell repertoires in COVID-19. This table comes from immunoSEQ multiplex PCR, and its TCRdb copy is limited to in-frame clones, with some not included. The table includes around 170,000 clones, around 80% detected once. This CDR3 spans 14 amino acids. The V and J genes are TRBV12-1 and TRBJ1-2; TRBD1 was called by the table and not checked on the DNA. TRBV12-1 is deemed a pseudogene. Sequencing used peripheral blood. The source is a young man with active or convalescent COVID-19. The CDR3 nucleotides are TGTGCCAGCAGCTCCCCTGAGGGGGACTATGGCTACACCTTC. Translating gives CASSSPEGDYGYTF.